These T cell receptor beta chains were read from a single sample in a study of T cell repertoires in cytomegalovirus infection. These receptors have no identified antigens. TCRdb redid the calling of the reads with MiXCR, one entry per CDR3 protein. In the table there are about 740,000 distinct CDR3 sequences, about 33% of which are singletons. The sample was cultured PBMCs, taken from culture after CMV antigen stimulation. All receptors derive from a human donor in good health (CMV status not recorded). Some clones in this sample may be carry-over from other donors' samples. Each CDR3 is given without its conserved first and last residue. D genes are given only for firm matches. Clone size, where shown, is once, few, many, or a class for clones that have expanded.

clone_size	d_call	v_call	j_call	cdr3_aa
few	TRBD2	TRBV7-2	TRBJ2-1	ASSLAIAGDYNEQF
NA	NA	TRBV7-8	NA	ASSLVGGSTDTQH
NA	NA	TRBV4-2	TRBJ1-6	ASSQGSSNSPLH
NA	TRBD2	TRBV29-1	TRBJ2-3	SVEGPPGGRRDTQY
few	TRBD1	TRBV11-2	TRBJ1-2	ASRPTGSGPYGYT
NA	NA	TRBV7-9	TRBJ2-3	ASSPFRGSPRDTQY
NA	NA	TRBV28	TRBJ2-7	ASSLQGGWEQY
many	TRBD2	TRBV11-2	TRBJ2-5	ASSLLEAGPGGTQY
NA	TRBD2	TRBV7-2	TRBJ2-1	ASSRQTSGSGDEQF
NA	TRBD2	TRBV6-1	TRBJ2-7	ASSHGTSGYPSSEQY
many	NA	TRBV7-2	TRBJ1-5	ASREQGGGNQPQH
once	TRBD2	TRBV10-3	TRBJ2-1	AISDRLAGYNEQF
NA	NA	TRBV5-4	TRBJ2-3	ASSLVEETDTQY
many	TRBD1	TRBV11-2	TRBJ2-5	ASSSVGTGDSETQY
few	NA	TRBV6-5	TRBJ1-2	ASSLNREPIYGYT
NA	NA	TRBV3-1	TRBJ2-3	ASSAGGLGTDTQY
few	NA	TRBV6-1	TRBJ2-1	ASSTAGDEQF
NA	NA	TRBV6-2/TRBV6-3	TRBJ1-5	ASSEPTGPNQPQH
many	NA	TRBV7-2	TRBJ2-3	ASTGYTDTQY
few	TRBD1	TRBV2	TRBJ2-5	ASSRDRFWETQY
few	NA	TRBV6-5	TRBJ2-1	ASSQGEDEQF
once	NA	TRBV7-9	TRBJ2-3	ASSTGNTQY
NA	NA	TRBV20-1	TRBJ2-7	SASGSSVAYSYEQY
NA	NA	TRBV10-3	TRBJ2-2	AISWEAGELF
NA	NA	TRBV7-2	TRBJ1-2	ASSLGRLNGYT
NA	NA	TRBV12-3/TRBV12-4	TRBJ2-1	ASRNRDLPPNEQF
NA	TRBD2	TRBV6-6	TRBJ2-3	ASLAGDRDTQY
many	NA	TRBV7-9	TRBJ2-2	ASSLGGIRAGELF
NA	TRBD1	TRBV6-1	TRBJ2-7	ASSQTGLSHEQY
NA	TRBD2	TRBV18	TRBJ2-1	ASSPILAGGYNEQF
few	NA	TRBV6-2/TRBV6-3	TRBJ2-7	ASSRGLPAQY
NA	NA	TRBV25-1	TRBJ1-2	ATVQGITDWGYT
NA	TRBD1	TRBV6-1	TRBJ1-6	ASYRGFGSPLH
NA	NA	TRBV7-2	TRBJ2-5	ASSLNRLQETQY
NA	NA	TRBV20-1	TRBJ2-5	SVLRESQETQY
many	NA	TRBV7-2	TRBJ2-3	ASSFAGYTDTQY
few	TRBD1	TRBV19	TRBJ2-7	ASSIDRGPYEQY
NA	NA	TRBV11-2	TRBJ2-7	ASSLENLGLYEQY
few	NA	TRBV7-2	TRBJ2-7	ASSLSGIREQY
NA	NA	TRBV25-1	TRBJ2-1	ASSAYSSNDEQF
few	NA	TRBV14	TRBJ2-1	ASSQAQRGEQF
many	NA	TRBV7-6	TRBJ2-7	ASSLETVSYEQY
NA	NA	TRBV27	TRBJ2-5	ASPPGHKGTQY
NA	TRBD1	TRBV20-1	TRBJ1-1	SARDPRTGVMNTEAF
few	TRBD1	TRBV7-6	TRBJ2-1	ASSIDRGEAYNEQF